This TCR beta chain was identified in a study of CD8 T cells in ankylosing spondylitis. TCRdb itself ran the 5' RACE reads through MiXCR, one entry per CDR3 protein. Of 350,000 to 450,000 distinct CDR3 sequences in the sample, around 20% were seen once. Note on this clonotype: Its cognate antigen is unknown.

Whole-study results and caveats: Earlier studies detected some motif variants in reactive arthritis synovial fluid and blood. A TCR beta motif of 7 or 8 highly homologous variants appeared characteristic of ankylosing spondylitis blood.

The V end lost 4 bases, the J end lost 0 bases, and 7 bases lay between the germline ends. CDR3 length: 13 residues. The germline CDR1 and CDR2 sequences are SNHLY and FYNNEI. The material sequenced was blood, either unsorted or a sorted T cell fraction (not recorded which). The chain employs TRBV2 and TRBJ2-7; D not certain. This clonotype was obtained from a male donor with ankylosing spondylitis or in good health (not recorded which). The CDR3 sequence: CASSGHLSYEQYF. In DNA, the CDR3 is TGTGCCAGCAGTGGGCACCTCTCCTACGAGCAGTACTTC.